This T cell receptor beta chain originates from a study of T cell repertoires in cytomegalovirus infection. The wider study: Used in the study were CMV epitopes, some recently identified and HLA-C-restricted, others well-studied and HLA-B-restricted. Both CMV infection and a matching HLA type were indicated by public TCR beta signatures. General study points: CMV-specific TCR beta clonotypes restricted by HLA-C dominated the ex vivo response. The study identified carriers of CMV plus the relevant HLA from cumulative public TCR beta family frequency.

This clonotype was seen once. The antigen is unknown. Trimming took 7 bases from V and 1 from J, leaving 4 bases between them. The CDR3 has 11 residues. Germline V CDR1 and CDR2: SQVTM, ANQGSEA. TCRdb reanalysed the reads using MiXCR and keeps one entry per CDR3 protein. Found here are about 770,000 distinct CDR3 sequences, under 35% of them singletons; the top ten hold 13%. The sequence came from a human donor in good health (CMV status not recorded). Some clones in this sample may be carry-over from other donors' samples. The chain joins TRBV29-1 to TRBJ2-2, with no clear D. Sequenced material: cultured CD8+ T cells from PBMCs, taken from culture after CMV antigen stimulation. CDR3 bases: TGCAGCGGTTTGAACACCGGGGAGCTGTTTTTT. Translated: CSGLNTGELFF.